Shown below are 21 T cell receptor beta chains from a single sample sequenced in a study of blood T cell repertoires in COVID-19. Data came from immunoSEQ multiplex PCR; TCRdb stores just in-frame clones and leaves some out. The profile shows 35,000 to 50,000 clones, around 90% of them singletons. The source material was peripheral blood. These receptors came from a woman aged 80 or older with active COVID-19.

In DNA, the CDR3 is TGTGCCAGCAGCTTCGGGACAGGGGGGTACAATGAGCAGTTCTTC. This codes for CASSFGTGGYNEQFF. V usage is TRBV5-4 and J usage is TRBJ2-1; 11 bases fit TRBD1. The CDR3 has 15 residues. The trim removed 2 bases at V and 4 bases at J, leaving 2 bases unmatched. Germline V CDR1 and CDR2: SGHNT, YYREEE (reference sequence).

The chain combines TRBV3-1 (or the pseudogene TRBV3-2) with TRBJ2-3; 8 bases align to TRBD2. The germline CDR1 and CDR2 sequences are LGHDT and YNNKEL (reference sequence). The length of the CDR3 is 20 residues. The ends lost 0 bases at V and 0 bases at J; junction bases unmatched: 14. The CDR3 nucleotides are TGTGCCAGCAGCCAAGATATCCCCGGGAGTAGCGGGGCGAGCACAGATACGCAGTATTTT. Encoded protein: CASSQDIPGSSGASTDTQYF.

This clone showed up just a few times. The chain has TRBV27 and TRBJ1-2; D not resolved. This CDR3 is built from 14 residues. Trimming removed 4 bases at V and 4 bases at J, with 13 bases between. CDR1 and CDR2 (germline): MNHEY, SMNVEV (reference sequence). Written as DNA, the CDR3 is TGTGCCAGCAGTTCCCGAGGAAGGAGCTATGGCTACACCTTC. Its protein product is CASSSRGRSYGYTF.

The rearrangement uses TRBV5-8 and TRBJ1-4; 8 positions agree with TRBD1. This CDR3 is built from 14 residues. Germline CDR1 is SGHTS and CDR2 is YDEGEE. The V and J ends lost 2 bases and 7 bases, in that order; junction bases with no gene match: 4. The CDR3 region is CASSFRGRSEKLFF. The DNA for the CDR3 is TGTGCCAGCAGCTTCAGGGGGCGGAGTGAAAAACTGTTTTTT.

About this clone: The junction departs from the called germline gene at one end, perhaps through a read error. The chain employs TRBV7-9 and TRBJ1-6; D is ambiguous. Germline loops: CDR1 SEHNR, CDR2 FQNEAQ (reference sequence). This CDR3 has 13 residues. This CDR3 is CASSLALHPRQYF. The DNA of the CDR3 is TGTGCCAGCAGCTTAGCCCTTCACCCCAGGCAATACTTT.

The V gene is TRBV6-5, the J gene TRBJ2-1; 7 bases are a match to TRBD1. Trimming took 4 bases from V and 3 from J; bases not matched to a gene: 6. The germline V gene encodes CDR1 MNHEY and CDR2 SVGAGI. The CDR3 is 15 residues long. CDR3 protein: CASSLFTGDYNEQFF. CDR3 bases: TGTGCCAGCAGTTTATTTACAGGGGACTACAATGAGCAGTTCTTC.

The V call is TRBV30, the J call TRBJ2-1; D might be TRBD1 (6 bases). The CDR3 is 15 residues long. CDR1 is GTSNPN, CDR2 SVGIG, per germline (reference sequence). Trimming removed 4 bases from V and 7 bases from J, with 20 bases in between. The CDR3, as DNA: TGTGCCTGGACCGCCAGGGGCAGGGGTCAGAATGAGCAGTTCTTC. As protein: CAWTARGRGQNEQFF.

This clone showed up just a few times. The rearrangement joins TRBV4-1 to TRBJ2-7; D is perhaps TRBD2 (6 bases). CDR3 length equals 17 residues. The germline CDR1 and CDR2 sequences are MGHRA and YSYEKL. V was pared by 1 base and J by 6 bases, with 22 bases between. The CDR3 here is CASSQGRIGTYHREQYF. CDR3 bases: TGCGCCAGCAGCCAAGGTAGAATCGGGACTTACCACCGCGAGCAGTACTTC.

The J gene is TRBJ1-4, the V gene TRBV28; 8 nucleotides line up with TRBD1. CDR1 MDHEN and CDR2 SYDVKM come from the germline V gene. Losses at the gene ends were 10 bases for V and 4 bases for J; bases not matched to a gene: 8. This CDR3 spans 14 amino acids. CDR3 residues: CATDRGRNNEKLFF. For the CDR3, the DNA is TGTGCCACAGACAGGGGTCGCAATAATGAAAAACTGTTTTTT. The whole variable domain, remainder taken from reference TRBV28 and TRBJ1-4, is DVKVTQSSRYLVKRTGEKVFLECVQDMDHENMFWYRQDPGLGLRLIYFSYDVKMKEKGDIPEGYSVSREKKERFSLILESASTNQTSMYLCATDRGRNNEKLFFGSGTQLSVL.

This clone showed up just once. This chain uses TRBV19 with TRBJ2-3; TRBD1 aligns across 7 bases. The germline gives CDR1 LNHDA, CDR2 SQIVND (reference sequence). Losses at the gene ends were 1 base for V and 2 bases for J; bases not matched to a gene: 3. The CDR3 sequence is 15 residues long. DNA of the CDR3: TGTGCCAGTAGTATAGTGGGACAGTTCACAGATACGCAGTATTTT. The encoded protein is CASSIVGQFTDTQYF.

The chain couples TRBV9 to TRBJ1-1; 11 bases line up with TRBD1. V lost 0 bases to trimming and J lost 1 base; unmatched junction nucleotides: 8. There are 18 residues in the CDR3. Germline lookup yields CDR1 SGDLS and CDR2 YYNGEE. In DNA, the CDR3 is TGTGCCAGCAGCGTAGATTTGGGACAGGGGGGGTGGAACACTGAAGCTTTCTTT. This encodes CASSVDLGQGGWNTEAFF. The whole variable domain, filled in from reference TRBV9 and TRBJ1-1, reads DSGVTQTPKHLITATGQRVTLRCSPRSGDLSVYWYQQSLDQGLQFLIQYYNGEERAKGNILERFSAQQFPDLHSELNLSSLELGDSALYFCASSVDLGQGGWNTEAFFGQGTRLTVV.

The chain has TRBV9 and TRBJ2-5; 12 positions match TRBD2. The CDR3 loop spans 16 amino acids. Germline V CDR1 and CDR2: SGDLS, YYNGEE. The V gene end was trimmed by 0 bases and the J gene end by 5 bases; junction bases not matched to a gene: 5. CDR3 nucleotides: TGTGCCAGCAGCGTAGGAGCTAGCGGGGGGGCGGAGACCCAGTACTTC. Translated: CASSVGASGGAETQYF.

The chain uses TRBV3-1 (or the pseudogene TRBV3-2) and TRBJ2-3; maybe TRBD1 (5 bases). The V end was cut by 0 bases, the J end by 3 bases, with 13 bases between. Germline values: CDR1 LGHDT, CDR2 YNNKEL (reference sequence). The CDR3 has 16 residues. For the CDR3, the DNA is TGTGCCAGCAGCCAAGATCAAGGGGTTGCTACAGATACGCAGTATTTT. This codes for CASSQDQGVATDTQYF.

This rearrangement joins TRBV28 to TRBJ1-1, with 7 bases fitting TRBD1. Looked up from germline, CDR1 is MDHEN and CDR2 is SYDVKM. J gave up 4 bases and V 5 bases, and 10 bases lay outside the gene matches. CDR3 length: 15 residues. CDR3 bases: TGTGCCAGCAGTAGTCCTACAGGGGCTCCCACTGAAGCTTTCTTT. Translated, it gives CASSSPTGAPTEAFF.

The chain has TRBV27 and TRBJ2-3; 16 nucleotides match TRBD2. Germline CDR1 MNHEY, CDR2 SMNVEV (reference sequence). The CDR3 sequence is 17 residues long. CDR3 sequence (DNA): TGTTTCTCCGGGACTAGCGGGGGGGGCCGGAGGACAGATACGCAGTATTTT. Translation gives CFSGTSGGGRRTDTQYF.

V is TRBV3-1 (or the pseudogene TRBV3-2) and J is TRBJ1-2, with TRBD1 matching over 9 bases. Germline CDR1 LGHDT, CDR2 YNNKEL (reference sequence). CDR3 length: 13 residues. The V and J ends lost 3 bases and 7 bases, in that order; junction bases with no gene match: 3. As DNA, the CDR3 is TGTGCCAGCAGCCAGGGGACAGGGTTTGGCTACACCTTC. Amino acids: CASSQGTGFGYTF.

The chain combines TRBV6-2 or TRBV6-3 with TRBJ1-6, with D possibly matching TRBD1 (5 bases). CDR3 length: 15 residues. Germline CDR1 and CDR2: MNHEY and SVGEGT. Trimming removed 4 bases from V and 9 bases from J, with 16 bases in between. The CDR3 spells CASSLDTDFRSPLHF. In DNA, the CDR3 is TGTGCCAGCAGTTTGGACACAGACTTTCGTTCACCCCTCCACTTT.

This chain joins TRBV7-6 and TRBJ2-1, with a weak D call TRBD1 (6 bases). The V end was cut by 5 bases, the J end by 4 bases, with 9 bases between. This CDR3 has 13 residues. Looked up from germline, CDR1 is SGHVS and CDR2 is FNYEAQ. The CDR3 sequence is CASSPTGYNEQFF. For the CDR3, the DNA is TGTGCCAGCAGCCCTACAGGGTACAATGAGCAGTTCTTC. The full variable domain, rest sourced from reference TRBV7-6 and TRBJ2-1, is GAGVSQSPRYKVTKRGQDVALRCDPISGHVSLYWYRQALGQGPEFLTYFNYEAQQDKSGLPNDRFSAERPEGSISTLTIQRTEQRDSAMYRCASSPTGYNEQFFGPGTRLTVL.

The rearrangement uses TRBV24-1 and TRBJ2-1; 11 bases fit TRBD1. The CDR3 runs to 16 residues. The ends lost 4 bases at V and 4 bases at J; junction bases unmatched: 5. CDR1 is KGHDR and CDR2 is SFDVKD in the germline V gene. The CDR3 here is CATSESGTGGYNEQFF. The CDR3 DNA is TGTGCCACCAGTGAGTCCGGGACAGGGGGATACAATGAGCAGTTCTTC.

This clone was found once. The CDR3 loop is CASSLTTANTEAFF. In DNA form, the CDR3 reads TGTGCCAGCAGCCTAACGACAGCGAACACTGAAGCTTTCTTT. This rearrangement joins TRBV13 to TRBJ1-1, with D maybe TRBD1 (5 bases). The CDR3 has 14 residues. Germline V gene lookup returns CDR1 PRHDT and CDR2 FYEKMQ (reference sequence). Trimming took off 5 bases at V and 1 base at J, with 11 bases between the two ends.

The CDR3 coding sequence is TGTGCCAGCAGCGTAGCCCGTGACACTGAAGCTTTCTTT. Translation gives CASSVARDTEAFF. The J gene is TRBJ1-1, the V gene TRBV9; D call uncertain. Trimming left V 0 bases short and J 3 bases short, with 6 bases between. This CDR3 has 13 residues. CDR1 and CDR2 from the germline V gene are SGDLS and YYNGEE.